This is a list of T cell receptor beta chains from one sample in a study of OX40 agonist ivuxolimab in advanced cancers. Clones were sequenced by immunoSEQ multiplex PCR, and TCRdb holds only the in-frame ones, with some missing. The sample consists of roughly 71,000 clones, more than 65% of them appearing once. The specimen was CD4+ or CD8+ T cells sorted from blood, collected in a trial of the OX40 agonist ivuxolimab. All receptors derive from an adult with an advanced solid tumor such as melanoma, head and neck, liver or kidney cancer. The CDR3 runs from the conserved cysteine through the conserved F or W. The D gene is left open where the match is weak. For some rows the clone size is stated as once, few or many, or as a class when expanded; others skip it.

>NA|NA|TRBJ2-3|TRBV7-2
TGTGCCAGCAGCTTGAGCGGGGATACGCAGTATTTT
CASSLSGDTQYF
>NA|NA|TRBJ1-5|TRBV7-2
TGTGCCAGCAGCTCGGACTGGACAAGCTCAACGCCCCAGCATTTT
CASSSDWTSSTPQHF
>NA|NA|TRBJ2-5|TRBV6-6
TGTGCCAGCAGTAACCAAGTAGAGACCCAGTACTTC
CASSNQVETQYF
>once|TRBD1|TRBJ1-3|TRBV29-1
TGCAGCGTTGAGGGGGGACAGATGCACACCATATATTTT
CSVEGGQMHTIYF
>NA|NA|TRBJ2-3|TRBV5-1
TGCGCCAGCTCGTTCAGGGTGCTAACAGATACGCAGTATTTT
CASSFRVLTDTQYF
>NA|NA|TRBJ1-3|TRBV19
TGTGCCAGTAACAGAAGGGGAACTGGAAACACCATATATTTT
CASNRRGTGNTIYF
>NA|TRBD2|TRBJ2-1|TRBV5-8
TGTGCCAGCAGGTTAGCGGGAGGGTTGTCCTACAATGAGCAGTTCTTC
CASRLAGGLSYNEQFF
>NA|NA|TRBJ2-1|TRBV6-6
TGTGCCAGCAGCTTCGGGAGTGCGTCCTACAATGAGCAGTTCTTC
CASSFGSASYNEQFF
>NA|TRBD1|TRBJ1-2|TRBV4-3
TGCGCCAGCAGCCAGGAAGATACAGGGGGCCACTATGGCTACACCTTC
CASSQEDTGGHYGYTF
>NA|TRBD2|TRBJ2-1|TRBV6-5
TGTGCCAGCAGCCAAGGTGGCGGGAGGGCCAGTGAGCAGTTCTTC
CASSQGGGRASEQFF
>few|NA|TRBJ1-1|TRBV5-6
TGTGCCAGCAGCCAGCTGCTGAACACTGAAGCTTTCTTT
CASSQLLNTEAFF
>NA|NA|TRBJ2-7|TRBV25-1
TGTGCCAGCAGTGAATTGGTGACCCCAAGCTCCTACGAGCAGTACTTC
CASSELVTPSSYEQYF
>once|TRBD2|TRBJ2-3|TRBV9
TGTGCCAGCAGCGTAGGAAGCGGGAGGGCCCTCGCCTTTGATACGCAGTATTTT
CASSVGSGRALAFDTQYF
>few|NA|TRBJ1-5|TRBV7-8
TGTGCCAGCAGCTTCCGGGCCGACAATCAGCCCCAGCATTTT
CASSFRADNQPQHF
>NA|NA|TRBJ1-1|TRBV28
TGTGCCAGCAGTTTGGATTACCAGGGGGAAGCTTTCTTT
CASSLDYQGEAFF
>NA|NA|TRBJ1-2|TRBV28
TGTGCCAGCAGCCCCCCAGGGTCGTTTGGCTACACCTTC
CASSPPGSFGYTF
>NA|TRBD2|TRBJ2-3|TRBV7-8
TGTGCCAGCAGCTTAGGTAGCGGGAGGAGGTCAGATACGCAGTATTTT
CASSLGSGRRSDTQYF
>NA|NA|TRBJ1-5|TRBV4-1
TGCGCCAGCAGCCAAGGGTTCAGCGGTAAGATTTATAGCAATCAGCCCCAGCATTTT
CASSQGFSGKIYSNQPQHF